The sequence of this TCR beta chain was determined in a study of tumor and adjacent non-tumor tissue in lung cancer (dated by TCRdb to between 2018 and 2020). Study-wide context: Of the cohort, eleven to twelve patients had adenocarcinoma, 2 had squamous cell carcinoma and 1 had small cell lung cancer. Among the roughly 15 patients, ages ranged from about 31 to 85 years, some ten were men and 5 were women, and disease was TNM stage I to III. A total of fewer than 150 million productive TCRbeta reads were generated by sequencing, corresponding to an average of approximately 4.3 million reads per sample. The study compared bulk TCRbeta repertoires between lung tumor tissue and matched distant non-tumor lung tissue from approximately 14 lung cancer patients. TCRbeta CDR3 sequencing was performed on fewer than 35 paired specimens, with one tumor sample and one normal lung sample collected per patient. What the study reported, not specific to this receptor: In normal lung, the top 100 clones accounted for a significantly larger cumulative share of the repertoire than in tumor tissue. Younger patients had significantly higher TCR diversity, and higher tumor TCR diversity was associated with shorter overall and disease-free survival. Peripheral blood was not sequenced, so blood TCRbeta repertoires in these lung cancer patients were not examined. Neither the sequencing platform nor unique molecular identifiers are mentioned in the methods. Only about 15 patients were included in the cohort, and the need for larger samples and more detailed clinical data was noted by the authors. Tumor tissue showed significantly greater TCR diversity (inverse Simpson) than normal lung tissue (approximately 430 vs 150, P = 0.0075, Mann-Whitney U test).

The library was built by means of multiplex PCR. The reads were generated on an Illumina HiSeq 2500. TCRbeta libraries were constructed through three rounds of nested PCR with primers (Table S4) according to protocols modified from ARM-PCR. Before sequencing, PCR products of 200-500 bp were cut from the gel and purified using the QIAquick gel extraction kit. For the original study's pipeline: Reads were cleaned with Trimmomatic, merged with FLASH into complete CDR3 sequences, and assigned to V(D)J germline segments with MiTCR. VDJtools was used to compute clonal diversity as the inverse Simpson's index. In-frame sequences without a premature stop codon were defined as productive reads. TCRdb handled the public reads itself, with Q25 trimming in fastp and clone calling in MiXCR, and kept productive beta chains. A single entry per CDR3 protein holds the most common genes and DNA from its merged rows. V and J calls and clone size were set by TCRdb, not the authors. Across this sample there are 100,000 to 150,000 distinct CDR3 sequences, with over 65% seen only once. Around 13% of the sample belongs to the ten largest clones.

RNA was isolated from bulk, unsorted tissue, and RNA quality was assessed with a NanoDrop ND-1000 and an Agilent 2100. The donors were newly diagnosed lung cancer patients admitted for thoracic surgery in China from August to November 2014 who had not received prior chemotherapy. Patients who had received previous radiotherapy or chemotherapy, or who had another concurrent cancer, were excluded from the study. Surgical tissue pieces of about 1-2.1 cm3 were preserved in RNAlater solution and stored at -80 °C until use. There are 14 amino acids in the CDR3, from cysteine to phenylalanine inclusive. Only CDR3 DNA is held: 42 bases, read in frame from base 1. The germline V gene specifies SGHAT as CDR1 and FQNNGV as CDR2. As regards this clonotype: Its antigen remains unidentified. At one end, the junction sequence differs from germline, possibly due to a read error.

The rearranged segments are TRBV11-2 and TRBJ2-2; the D gene is perhaps TRBD2, from 6 matching bases. The source material was lung tumor tissue. The sequence was obtained from a man aged 30 to 45 with non-small cell lung cancer. The nucleotide sequence is given as TGTACCAGCAGCTTAGCGACTAGTCCCGGGGAGCTGTTTTTT. Its translation reads: CTSSLATSPGELFF.